This TCR beta chain was identified in a study of Graves' ophthalmopathy and Graves' hyperthyroidism. The sequenced template was RNA, covering the TCR beta CDR3 region. In the first round, RT-PCR was carried out with HTBI primers, and a multiplex PCR formed the second round. TCRdb re-derived calls from the multiplex PCR reads in MiXCR, one entry per CDR3 protein. The sample lists hundreds of thousands of distinct CDR3 sequences, under 15% occurring once. Whole-study findings and limits: The model's prediction of ophthalmopathy progression had about 70% sensitivity and around 72% specificity.

Trimming left V 3 bases short and J 4 bases short, with 9 bases between. This CDR3 contains 13 residues. CDR1 and CDR2 from the germline V gene are LNHDA and SQIVND (reference sequence). This clonotype came up many times. Its antigen is not identified. PBMCs had their origin in fresh peripheral blood (around 10 ml). This chain connects TRBV19 to TRBJ1-1; D is unclear. The sequenced sample consisted of blood. The clonotype was recovered from a woman aged 30 to 39 with Graves' ophthalmopathy. The CDR3 region is CASSIGRSTEAFF. The CDR3 DNA is TGTGCCAGTAGTATCGGGAGGAGCACTGAAGCTTTCTTT.